The 9 T cell receptor beta chains below were found in one sample sequenced in a study of response to subunit inactivated influenza vaccine. TCRdb reprocessed the RT-PCR reads with MiXCR, giving one entry per CDR3 protein. The sample contains about 500,000 distinct CDR3 sequences, 6.5% to 8% of which appear only once. Material: PBMCs from blood, obtained less than 30 months after vaccination. These receptors all come from a man between 45 and 75 years old who received an inactivated influenza vaccine.

This clonotype was seen at least ten times. This chain uses TRBV11-1 with TRBJ2-1; D is possibly TRBD1 (5 bases). The germline V gene has CDR1 SGHAT and CDR2 FQDESV (reference sequence). This CDR3 is built from 13 residues. V was trimmed by 5 bases and J by 10 bases, leaving 15 bases between them. CDR3: CASSTSRVQEQFF. CDR3 coding DNA: TGTGCCAGCAGCACTTCCAGGGTCCAGGAGCAGTTCTTC.

There are a few counts of this clonotype. The genes are TRBV5-1 and TRBJ2-1; no reliable D call. V dropped 0 bases and J dropped 4 bases, with 14 bases sitting between them. The germline V gene encodes CDR1 SGHRS and CDR2 YFSETQ. The CDR3 loop spans 16 amino acids. The CDR3 protein is CASSLAARNLYNEQFF. CDR3 nucleotide sequence: TGCGCCAGCAGCTTGGCGGCGCGGAACCTTTACAATGAGCAGTTCTTC.

This clonotype was observed a handful of times. A read error may account for a junction end that differs from germline. The chain links TRBV3-1 to TRBJ1-2, with 11 bases that match TRBD1. This CDR3 is built from 17 residues. Germline assignment: CDR1 LGHDT and CDR2 YNNKEL (reference sequence). The CDR3 reads CACSPWTGGAAHYGYTF. The CDR3 DNA is TGTGCCTGCAGCCCCTGGACAGGGGGCGCTGCCCACTATGGCTACACCTTC.

There are many counts of this clonotype. The chain joins TRBV5-1 to TRBJ2-7; D unresolved. Per the germline V gene, CDR1 is SGHRS and CDR2 is YFSETQ. The CDR3 has 11 amino acids. V lost 0 bases and J lost 11, with 9 bases in between. CDR3 nucleotides: TGCGCCAGCAGCTTGGGGTCATACGAGTACTTC. It codes for CASSLGSYEYF. Looking up the rest from reference TRBV5-1 and TRBJ2-7 gives the full variable domain: KAGVTQTPRYLIKTRGQQVTLSCSPISGHRSVSWYQQTPGQGLQFLFEYFSETQRNKGNFPGRFSGRQFSNSRSEMNVSTLELGDSALYLCASSLGSYEYFGPGTRLTVT.

About this clonotype: Germline is not matched at one junction end, which may reflect a read error. The rearrangement joins TRBV5-6 to TRBJ2-3; D may be TRBD2 (7 bases). This CDR3 spans 16 amino acids. Germline CDR1 reads SGHDT; CDR2 reads YYEEEE. This chain's CDR3 is CASSLGTIGGADPQYF. The CDR3 DNA is TGTGCCAGCAGCTTGGGGACCATAGGGGGGGCAGATCCGCAGTATTTT.

The chain links TRBV7-8 to TRBJ2-5, with D unclear. Germline lookup yields CDR1 SGHVS and CDR2 FQNEAQ. Between the trimmed V and J ends, which lost 1 base and 5 bases, there was a span of 14 bases. The CDR3 length is 15 residues. The CDR3: CASSLVGPRVETQYF. Written as DNA, the CDR3 is TGTGCCAGCAGCTTAGTCGGACCAAGGGTGGAGACCCAGTACTTC. Variable domain in full (rest from reference TRBV7-8 and TRBJ2-5): GAGVSQSPRYKVAKRGQDVALRCDPISGHVSLFWYQQALGQGPEFLTYFQNEAQLDKSGLPSDRFFAERPEGSVSTLKIQRTQQEDSAVYLCASSLVGPRVETQYFGPGTRLLVL.

In regard to this clonotype: Compared with germline, one end of the junction differs, possibly owing to a read error. The J gene is TRBJ1-1, the V gene TRBV20-1; TRBD1 matches at 9 bases. The V gene's germline CDR1 is DFQATT and CDR2 SNEGSKA (reference sequence). The CDR3 length is 12 residues. CDR3 DNA sequence: TGCAGTGGTAGACAGGGGGACACTGAAGCTTTCTTT. Its protein is CSGRQGDTEAFF.

The table lists this clonotype with a few counts. V is TRBV29-1 and J is TRBJ2-3; no reliable D call. V lost 1 base, J lost 0 bases, and 17 bases lay in between. Germline CDR1 and CDR2: SQVTM and ANQGSEA. This CDR3 has 17 amino acids. This CDR3 reads CSVEGALGSSSTDTQYF. The CDR3 bases are TGCAGCGTTGAAGGTGCGCTGGGGTCCTCTAGCACAGATACGCAGTATTTT.

This clonotype occurred a few times. The chain uses TRBV6-1 and TRBJ2-1; 13 bases fit TRBD2. Unmatched junction bases numbered 11, after V lost 6 bases and J lost 9 bases. Germline CDR1 reads MNHNS; CDR2 reads SASEGT. This CDR3 region has 16 residues. CDR3 DNA sequence: TGTGCCAGCAGGACTAGCGGGGGGTGGGGGGCCGCTGAGCAGTTCTTC. Translated: CASRTSGGWGAAEQFF.